This TCR beta chain was found in a study of beta chain features in type 1 diabetes. The CDR3 extends over 17 amino acids. V was pared by 0 bases and J by 4 bases, with 11 bases of the junction left unmatched. Germline V gene lookup returns CDR1 SGHDN and CDR2 FVKESK. Study conclusions and caveats: All four CD4+ subsets from Type 1 diabetes patients carried moderately but significantly shorter TCRB CDR3s. Whether HLA type influences TCRB rearrangement remained unresolved here.

With respect to this clone: Its target is unknown.

Since all of the isolated RNA was reverse transcribed, expressed TCRB transcripts were what got sequenced. Some clones are missing from TCRdb's copy, which holds only in-frame ones; the method was immunoSEQ multiplex PCR. The table includes around 350,000 clones, over 9.5% detected once. This chain connects TRBV14 to TRBJ1-1; TRBD1 aligns across 7 bases. This receptor was obtained from a man younger than 30 in good health. The specimen was naive CD4+ T cells from blood. The DNA of the CDR3 is TGTGCCAGCAGCCAAGATCTAAGGGGGCGCGACGGCACTGAAGCTTTCTTT. Encoded protein: CASSQDLRGRDGTEAFF.